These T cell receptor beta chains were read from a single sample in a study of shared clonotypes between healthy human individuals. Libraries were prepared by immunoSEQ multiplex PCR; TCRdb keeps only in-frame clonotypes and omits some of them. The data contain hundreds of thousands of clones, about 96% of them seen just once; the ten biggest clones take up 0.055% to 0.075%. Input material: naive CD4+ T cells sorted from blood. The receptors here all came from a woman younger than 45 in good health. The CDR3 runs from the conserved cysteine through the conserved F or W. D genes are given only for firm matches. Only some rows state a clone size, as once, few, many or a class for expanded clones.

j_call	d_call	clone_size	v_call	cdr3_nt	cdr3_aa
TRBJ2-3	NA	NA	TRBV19	TGTGCCAGTAGTGCCTCTAGCACAGATACGCAGTATTTT	CASSASSTDTQYF
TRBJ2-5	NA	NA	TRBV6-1	TGTGCCAGCAGTTACAGGTGGGCCCAGTACTTC	CASSYRWAQYF
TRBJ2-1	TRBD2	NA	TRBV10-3	TGTGCCATCAGTCGGGTACTAGCGGGAGACTACAATGAGCAGTTCTTC	CAISRVLAGDYNEQFF
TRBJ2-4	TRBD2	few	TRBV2	TGTGCCGGAGGACTAGCGGGGAACATTCAGTACTTC	CAGGLAGNIQYF
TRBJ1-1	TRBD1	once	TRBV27	TGTGCCAGCAGTAGGGGACAGATGAACACTGAAGCTTTCTTT	CASSRGQMNTEAFF
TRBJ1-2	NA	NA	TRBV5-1	TGCGCCAGCAGCTTGGAGGGGCGAGGCTACACCTTC	CASSLEGRGYTF
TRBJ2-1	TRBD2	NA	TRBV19	TGTGCCAGTAATCGGGCTAGCGGCGAGCAGTTCTTC	CASNRASGEQFF
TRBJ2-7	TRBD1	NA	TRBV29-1	TGCAGCGTTGAAGCGCCAGGGGGCGAGCAGTACTTC	CSVEAPGGEQYF
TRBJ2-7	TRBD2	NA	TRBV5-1	TGCGCCAGCAGCTTGGACTCAGGGACTAGCTACCACGAGCAGTACTTC	CASSLDSGTSYHEQYF
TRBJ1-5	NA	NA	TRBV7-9	TGTGCCAGCAGCGCGTCCTCCTATCAGCCCCAGCATTTT	CASSASSYQPQHF
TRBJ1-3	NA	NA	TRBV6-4	TGTGCCAGCAGTGACTCACCGGGGCCTGGAAACACCATATATTTT	CASSDSPGPGNTIYF
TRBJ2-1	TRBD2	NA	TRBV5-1	TGCGCCAGCAGCGAAGGGAGAAGACTAGCGGATAGGGATGAGCAGTTCTTC	CASSEGRRLADRDEQFF
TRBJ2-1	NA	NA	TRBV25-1	TGTGCCAGCAGTGACCCCCGAGCGGGCAACAATGAGCAGTTCTTC	CASSDPRAGNNEQFF
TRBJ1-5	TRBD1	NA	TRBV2	TGTGCCAGCAGCAGGTGGGACAGGGGATGGAATCAGCCCCAGCATTTT	CASSRWDRGWNQPQHF
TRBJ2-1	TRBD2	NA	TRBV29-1	TGCAGCCTATCTCTAGCGGGAGGGCCCCCTGATGAGCAGTTCTTC	CSLSLAGGPPDEQFF
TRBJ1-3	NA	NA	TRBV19	TGTGCCAGTAGGGAGGAGAGGGATGCTGGAAACACCATATATTTT	CASREERDAGNTIYF
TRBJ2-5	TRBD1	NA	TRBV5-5	TGTGCCAGCAGCTCGGTCGACAGGGAGGAGACCCAGTACTTC	CASSSVDREETQYF
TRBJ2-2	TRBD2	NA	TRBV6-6	TGTGCCAGCAGTTTCCCTCGGACTAGCTTACCCGGGGAGCTGTTTTTT	CASSFPRTSLPGELFF
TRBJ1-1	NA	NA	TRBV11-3	TGTGCCAGCAGCTTAGGTCCGGGGGTAAACACTGAAGCTTTCTTT	CASSLGPGVNTEAFF
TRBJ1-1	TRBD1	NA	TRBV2	TGTGCCAGCAGTTCCAGGACAGGGTGGGAAACTGAAGCTTTCTTT	CASSSRTGWETEAFF
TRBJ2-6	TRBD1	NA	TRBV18	TGTGCCAGCTCAGTCCAGGGGGCGCAGTCTGGGGCCAACGTCCTGACTTTC	CASSVQGAQSGANVLTF
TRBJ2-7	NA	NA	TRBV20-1	TGCAGTGCTAGAGCATTCTACGAGCAGTACTTC	CSARAFYEQYF
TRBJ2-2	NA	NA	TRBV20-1	TGCAGTGCTCATATTGGCGGGGAGCTGTTTTTT	CSAHIGGELFF
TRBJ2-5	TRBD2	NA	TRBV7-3	TGTGCCAGCAGCTCTAGCGGGAACCAAGAGACCCAGTACTTC	CASSSSGNQETQYF
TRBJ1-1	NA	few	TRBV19	TGTGCCAGTAGTAAGCCGACTACGTCTGAAGCTTTCTTT	CASSKPTTSEAFF
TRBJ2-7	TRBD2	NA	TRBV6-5	TGTGCCAGCAGTTACTCTAGCGGGGCATCCCCCTACGAGCAGTACTTC	CASSYSSGASPYEQYF
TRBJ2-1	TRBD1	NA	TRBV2	TGTGCCAGCGGACAGGGGGACAATGAGCAGTTCTTC	CASGQGDNEQFF
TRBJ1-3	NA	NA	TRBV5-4	TGTGCCAGCAGCTTGGCAGCGACGAGCTCTGGAAACACCATATATTTT	CASSLAATSSGNTIYF
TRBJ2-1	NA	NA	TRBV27	TGTGCCAGCAGTCCCTTGAGACAGGCCTCTCCCTACAATGAGCAGTTCTTC	CASSPLRQASPYNEQFF
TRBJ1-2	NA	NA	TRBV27	TGTGCCAGCAGCCGCGGGAGAACAGGGTCGTATGGCTACACCTTC	CASSRGRTGSYGYTF
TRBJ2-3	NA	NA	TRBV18	TGTGCCAGCTCATATGAGCTAGATACGCAGTATTTT	CASSYELDTQYF
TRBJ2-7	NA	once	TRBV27	TGTGCCAGCAGTTTCGTTGCGGGGTCCTACGAGCAGTACTTC	CASSFVAGSYEQYF
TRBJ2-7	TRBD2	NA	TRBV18	TGTGCCAGCTCCCCGAGCGGGAGGCAGAACGAGCAGTACTTC	CASSPSGRQNEQYF
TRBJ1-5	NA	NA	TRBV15	TGTGCCACCAGCAGAGATCTTCGGGGCAATCAGCCCCAGCATTTT	CATSRDLRGNQPQHF
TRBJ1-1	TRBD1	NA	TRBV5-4	TGTGCCAGCAGCTCTGGAACCGGGACAGGGAGAACGGGGACTGAAGCTTTCTTT	CASSSGTGTGRTGTEAFF
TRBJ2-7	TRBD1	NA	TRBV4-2	TGTGCCAGCAGCCAAGATCCAGACAGGGGTTTGGAGCAGTACTTC	CASSQDPDRGLEQYF
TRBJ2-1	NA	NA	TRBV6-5	TGTGCCAGCAGTTCCGGGACCTACAATGAGCAGTTCTTC	CASSSGTYNEQFF
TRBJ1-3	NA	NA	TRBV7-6	TGTGCCAGCAGCTTTTTCGGAGACTCTGGAAACACCATATATTTT	CASSFFGDSGNTIYF
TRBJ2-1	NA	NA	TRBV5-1	TGCGCCAGCAGCTTGGGACTTCTTAGGGGCAACAATGAGCAGTTCTTC	CASSLGLLRGNNEQFF
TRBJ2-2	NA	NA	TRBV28	TGTGCCAGCAGTCTGGAGGGTAGCGGGAACACCGGGGAGCTGTTTTTT	CASSLEGSGNTGELFF
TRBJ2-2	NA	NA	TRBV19	TGTGCCAGTGCCCCGGGACTTAAATCGAACACCGGGGAGCTGTTTTTT	CASAPGLKSNTGELFF
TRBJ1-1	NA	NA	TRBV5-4	TGTGCCAGCAGCTTGGACCCTGGAGGGACTGAAGCTTTCTTT	CASSLDPGGTEAFF
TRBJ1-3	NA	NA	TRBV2	TGTGCCAGCAGTGCAGTCCGGGGATATGGAAACACCATATATTTT	CASSAVRGYGNTIYF
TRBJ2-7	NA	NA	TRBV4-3	TGCGCCAGCAGCCAGTACAGGGCCAGCTCCTACGAGCAGTACTTC	CASSQYRASSYEQYF
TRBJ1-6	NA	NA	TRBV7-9	TGTGCCAGCGGGACACAGAATTCACCCCTCCACTTT	CASGTQNSPLHF
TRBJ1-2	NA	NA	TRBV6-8	TGTGCCAGCAGTTACGTACAGCACCTTAACTATGGCTACACCTTC	CASSYVQHLNYGYTF